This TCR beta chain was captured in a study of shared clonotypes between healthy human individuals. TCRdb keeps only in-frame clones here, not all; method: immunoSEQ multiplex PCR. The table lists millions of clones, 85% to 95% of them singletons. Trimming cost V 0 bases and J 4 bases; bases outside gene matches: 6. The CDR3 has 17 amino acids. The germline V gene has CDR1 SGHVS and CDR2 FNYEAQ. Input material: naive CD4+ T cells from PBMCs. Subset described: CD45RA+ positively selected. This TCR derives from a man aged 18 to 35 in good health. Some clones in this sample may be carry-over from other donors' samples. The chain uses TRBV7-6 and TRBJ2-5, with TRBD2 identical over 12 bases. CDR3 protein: CASSLAPSGRARETQYF. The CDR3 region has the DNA TGTGCCAGCAGCTTAGCGCCTAGCGGGAGGGCCAGAGAGACCCAGTACTTC.